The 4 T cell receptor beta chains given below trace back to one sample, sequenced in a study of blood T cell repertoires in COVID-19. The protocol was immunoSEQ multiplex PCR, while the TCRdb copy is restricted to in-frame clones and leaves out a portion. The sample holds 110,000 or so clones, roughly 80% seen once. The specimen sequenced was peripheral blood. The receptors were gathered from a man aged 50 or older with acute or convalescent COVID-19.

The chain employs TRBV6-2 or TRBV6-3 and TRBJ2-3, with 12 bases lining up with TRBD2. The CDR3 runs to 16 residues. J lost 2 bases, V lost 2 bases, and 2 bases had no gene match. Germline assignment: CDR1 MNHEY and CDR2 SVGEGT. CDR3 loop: CASSYPSGGATDTQYF. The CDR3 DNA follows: TGTGCCAGCAGTTACCCTAGCGGGGGGGCCACAGATACGCAGTATTTT.

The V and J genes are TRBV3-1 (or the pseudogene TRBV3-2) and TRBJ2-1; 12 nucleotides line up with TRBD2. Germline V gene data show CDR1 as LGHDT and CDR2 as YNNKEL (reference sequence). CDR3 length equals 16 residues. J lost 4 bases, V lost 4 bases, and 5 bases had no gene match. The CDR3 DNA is TGTGCCAGCAGCCCCCGGACTAGCGGGGAGTACAATGAGCAGTTCTTC. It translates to CASSPRTSGEYNEQFF.

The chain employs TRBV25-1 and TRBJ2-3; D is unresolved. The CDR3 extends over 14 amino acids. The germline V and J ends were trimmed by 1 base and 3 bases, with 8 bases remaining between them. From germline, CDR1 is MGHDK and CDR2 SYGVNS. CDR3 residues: CASSESRQTDTQYF. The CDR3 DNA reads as TGTGCCAGCAGTGAATCCCGCCAGACAGATACGCAGTATTTT.

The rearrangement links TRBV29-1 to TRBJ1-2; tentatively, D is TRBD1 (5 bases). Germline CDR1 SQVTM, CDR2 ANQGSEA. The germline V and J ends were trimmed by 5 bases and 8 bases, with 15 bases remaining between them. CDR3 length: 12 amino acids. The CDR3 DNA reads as TGCAGCGTTCCTTCAGGAGGGGAAGGCTACACCTTC. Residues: CSVPSGGEGYTF.